This T cell receptor beta chain was documented in a study of T cells in Graves' hyperthyroidism and ophthalmopathy. Germline V gene lookup returns CDR1 LNHDA and CDR2 SQIVND (reference sequence). The length of the CDR3 is 15 residues. Trimming shortened V by 7 bases and J by 7 bases, and 22 bases separated the two germline ends. Researchers amplified the TCR beta CDR3 regions from RNA transcripts. HTBI primers were used for first-round RT-PCR of the TCR CDR3. MiXCR, run by TCRdb on the multiplex PCR reads, gives a single entry per CDR3 protein. The data hold 480,000 or so distinct CDR3 sequences, with over 35% observed a single time.

This chain links TRBV19 with TRBJ1-2; D call uncertain. The sequenced material came from peripheral blood or thyroid tissue (not recorded which). The TCR originated in an adult woman with Graves' disease, either hyperthyroidism or ophthalmopathy (not recorded which). In DNA, the CDR3 is TGTGCCAGTACCACCATCCGTGGTTACTTGGGTGGCTACACCTTC. Translated: CASTTIRGYLGGYTF.